This TCR beta chain was found in a study of patients and donors after allogeneic stem cell transplantation. Unmatched junction bases numbered 4, after V lost 1 base and J lost 2 bases. Germline V lookup: CDR1 SGHTA, CDR2 FQGNSA. The length of the CDR3 is 15 residues. A single record per CDR3 protein comes from TCRdb applying MiXCR to the RT-PCR reads. The sample has about 90,000 distinct CDR3 sequences, roughly 50% seen once; the top ten hold roughly two thirds. This clonotype originated in a human donor who was either an allogeneic HSCT recipient or a stem cell or donor lymphocyte infusion donor (not recorded which). It is not recorded whose cells these are; they may come from a transplant donor. This rearrangement joins TRBV7-2 to TRBJ1-1, with TRBD1 identical over 7 bases. Source material: blood, either unsorted or a sorted T cell fraction (not recorded which). The CDR3: CASSLGGTANTEAFF. The CDR3 DNA reads as TGTGCCAGCAGCTTAGGAGGGACAGCAAACACTGAAGCTTTCTTT.